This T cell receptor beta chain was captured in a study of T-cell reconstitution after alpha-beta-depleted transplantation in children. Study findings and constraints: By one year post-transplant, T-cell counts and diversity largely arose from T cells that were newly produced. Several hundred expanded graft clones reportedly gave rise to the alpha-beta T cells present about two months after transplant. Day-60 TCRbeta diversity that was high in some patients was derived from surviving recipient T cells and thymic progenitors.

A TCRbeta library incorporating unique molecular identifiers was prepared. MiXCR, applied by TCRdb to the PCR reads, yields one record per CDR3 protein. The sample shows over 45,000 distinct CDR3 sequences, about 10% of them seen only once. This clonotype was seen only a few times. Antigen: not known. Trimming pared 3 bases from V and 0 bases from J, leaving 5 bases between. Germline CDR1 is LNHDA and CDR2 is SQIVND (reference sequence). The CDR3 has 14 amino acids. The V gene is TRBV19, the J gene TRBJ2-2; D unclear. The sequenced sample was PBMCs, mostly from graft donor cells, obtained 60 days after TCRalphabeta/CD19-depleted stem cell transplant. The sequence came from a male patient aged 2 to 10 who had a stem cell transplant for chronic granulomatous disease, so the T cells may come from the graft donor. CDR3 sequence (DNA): TGTGCCAGTAGTATTTTGTCGAACACCGGGGAGCTGTTTTTT. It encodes CASSILSNTGELFF.